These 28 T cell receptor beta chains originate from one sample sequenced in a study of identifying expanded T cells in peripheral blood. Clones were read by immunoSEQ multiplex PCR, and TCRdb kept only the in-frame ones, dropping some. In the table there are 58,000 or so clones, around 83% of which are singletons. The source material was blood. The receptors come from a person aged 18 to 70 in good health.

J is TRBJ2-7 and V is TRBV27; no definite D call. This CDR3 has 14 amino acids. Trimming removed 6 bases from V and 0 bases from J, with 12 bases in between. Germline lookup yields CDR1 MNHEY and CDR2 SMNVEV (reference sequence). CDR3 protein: CASSVDTGSYEQYF. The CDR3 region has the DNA TGTGCCAGCAGCGTCGACACGGGCTCCTACGAGCAGTACTTC.

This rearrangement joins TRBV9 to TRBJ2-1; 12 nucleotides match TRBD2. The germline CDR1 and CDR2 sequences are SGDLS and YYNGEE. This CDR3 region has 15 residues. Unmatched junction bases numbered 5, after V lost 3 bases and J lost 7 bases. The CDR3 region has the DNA TGTGCCAGCAGCGCCAGACTAGCGGGAGAAAATGAGCAGTTCTTC. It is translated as CASSARLAGENEQFF.

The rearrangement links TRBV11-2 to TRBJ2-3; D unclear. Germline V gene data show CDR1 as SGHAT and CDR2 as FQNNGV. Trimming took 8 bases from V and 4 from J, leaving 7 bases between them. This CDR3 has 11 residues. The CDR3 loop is CASGMADTQYF. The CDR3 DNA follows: TGTGCCAGCGGAATGGCAGATACGCAGTATTTT. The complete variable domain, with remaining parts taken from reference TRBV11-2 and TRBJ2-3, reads EAGVAQSPRYKIIEKRQSVAFWCNPISGHATLYWYQQILGQGPKLLIQFQNNGVVDDSQLPKDRFSAERLKGVDSTLKIQPAKLEDSAVYLCASGMADTQYFGPGTRLTVL.

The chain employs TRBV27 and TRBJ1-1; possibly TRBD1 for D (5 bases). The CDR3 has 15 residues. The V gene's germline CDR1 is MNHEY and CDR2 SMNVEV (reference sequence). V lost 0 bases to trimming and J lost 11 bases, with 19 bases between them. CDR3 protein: CASSLSGGKVREAFF. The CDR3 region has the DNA TGTGCCAGCAGTTTATCGGGGGGGAAGGTAAGGGAGGCTTTCTTT.

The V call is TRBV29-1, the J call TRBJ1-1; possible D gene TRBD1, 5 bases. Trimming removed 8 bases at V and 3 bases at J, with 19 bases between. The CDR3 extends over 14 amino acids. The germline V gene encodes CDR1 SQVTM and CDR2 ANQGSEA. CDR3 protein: CSMIGARADTEAFF. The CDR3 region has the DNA TGCAGCATGATCGGGGCCCGGGCTGACACTGAAGCTTTCTTT.

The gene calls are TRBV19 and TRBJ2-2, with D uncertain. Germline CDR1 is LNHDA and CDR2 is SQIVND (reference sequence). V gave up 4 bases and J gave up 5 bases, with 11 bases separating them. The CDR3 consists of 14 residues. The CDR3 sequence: CASSRVGRTGELFF. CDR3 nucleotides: TGTGCCAGTAGTAGGGTGGGCCGGACCGGGGAGCTGTTTTTT. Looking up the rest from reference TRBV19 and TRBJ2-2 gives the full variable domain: DGGITQSPKYLFRKEGQNVTLSCEQNLNHDAMYWYRQDPGQGLRLIYYSQIVNDFQKGDIAEGYSVSREKKESFPLTVTSAQKNPTAFYLCASSRVGRTGELFFGEGSRLTVL.

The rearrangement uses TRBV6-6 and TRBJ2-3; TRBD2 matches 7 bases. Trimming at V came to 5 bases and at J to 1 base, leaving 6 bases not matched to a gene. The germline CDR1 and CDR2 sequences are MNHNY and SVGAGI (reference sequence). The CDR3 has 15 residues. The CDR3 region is CASSLLALRTDTQYF. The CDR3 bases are TGTGCCAGCAGTCTACTAGCGCTACGCACAGATACGCAGTATTTT.

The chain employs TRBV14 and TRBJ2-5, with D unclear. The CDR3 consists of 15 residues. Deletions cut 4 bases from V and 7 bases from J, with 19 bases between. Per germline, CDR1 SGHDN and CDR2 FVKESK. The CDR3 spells CASSLQSVGPGTQYF. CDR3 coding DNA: TGTGCCAGCAGCCTGCAATCAGTGGGCCCGGGGACCCAGTACTTC. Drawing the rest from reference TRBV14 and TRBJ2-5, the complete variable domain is EAGVTQFPSHSVIEKGQTVTLRCDPISGHDNLYWYRRVMGKEIKFLLHFVKESKQDESGMPNNRFLAERTGGTYSTLKVQPAELEDSGVYFCASSLQSVGPGTQYFGPGTRLLVL.

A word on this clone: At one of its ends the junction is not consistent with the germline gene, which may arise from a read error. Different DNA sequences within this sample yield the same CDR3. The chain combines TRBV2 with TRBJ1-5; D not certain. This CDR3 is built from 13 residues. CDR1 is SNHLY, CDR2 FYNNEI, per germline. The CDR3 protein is CASSEGLWQPQHF. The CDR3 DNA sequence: TGTGCCAGCAGCGAAGGCTTATGGCAGCCCCAGCATTTT.

DNA of the CDR3: TGTGCCAGCAGCTTCGGGACAGGGGATTATACCGGGGAGCTGTTTTTT. Encoded protein: CASSFGTGDYTGELFF. The J gene is TRBJ2-2, the V gene TRBV7-9; 10 bases are shared with TRBD1. With V trimmed by 3 bases and J by 5 bases, 6 bases remained unmatched. The germline gives CDR1 SEHNR, CDR2 FQNEAQ (reference sequence). This CDR3 has 16 residues.

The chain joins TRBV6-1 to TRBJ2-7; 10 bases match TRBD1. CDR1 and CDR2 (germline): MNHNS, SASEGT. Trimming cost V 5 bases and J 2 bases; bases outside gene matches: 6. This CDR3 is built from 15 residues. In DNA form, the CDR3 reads TGTGCCAGCAGTCTAAGGGACAGGGGACCCTACGAGCAGTACGTC. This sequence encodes CASSLRDRGPYEQYV.

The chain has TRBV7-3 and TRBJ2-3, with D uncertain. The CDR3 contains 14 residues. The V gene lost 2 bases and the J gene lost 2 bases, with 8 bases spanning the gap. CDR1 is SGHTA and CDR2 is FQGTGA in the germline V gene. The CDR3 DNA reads TGTGCCAGCAGCTTATTCCAGGCCACAGATACGCAGTATTTT. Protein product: CASSLFQATDTQYF. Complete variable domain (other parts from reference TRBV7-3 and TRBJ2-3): GAGVSQTPSNKVTEKGKYVELRCDPISGHTALYWYRQSLGQGPEFLIYFQGTGAADDSGLPNDRFFAVRPEGSVSTLKIQRTERGDSAVYLCASSLFQATDTQYFGPGTRLTVL.

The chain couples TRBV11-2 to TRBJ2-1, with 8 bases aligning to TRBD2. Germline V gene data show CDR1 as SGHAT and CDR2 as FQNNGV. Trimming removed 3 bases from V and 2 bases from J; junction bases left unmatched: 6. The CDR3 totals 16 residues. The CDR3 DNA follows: TGTGCCAGCAGCTTGGGAGCGGGGGCCGCCTACAATGAGCAGTTCTTC. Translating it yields CASSLGAGAAYNEQFF.

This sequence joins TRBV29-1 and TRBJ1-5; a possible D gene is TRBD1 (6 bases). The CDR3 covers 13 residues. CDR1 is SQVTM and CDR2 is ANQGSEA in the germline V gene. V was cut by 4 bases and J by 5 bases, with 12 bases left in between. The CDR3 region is CSVVRDNYQPQHF. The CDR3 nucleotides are TGCAGCGTTGTAAGGGACAACTATCAGCCCCAGCATTTT.

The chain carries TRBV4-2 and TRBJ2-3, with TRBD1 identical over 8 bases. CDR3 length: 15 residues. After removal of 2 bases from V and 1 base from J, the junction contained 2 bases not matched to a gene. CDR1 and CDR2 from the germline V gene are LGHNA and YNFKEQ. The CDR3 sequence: CASSQPGQGTDTQYF. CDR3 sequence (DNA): TGTGCCAGCAGCCAACCGGGACAGGGCACAGATACGCAGTATTTT.

The CDR3 DNA reads TGTGCCAGTCGGACCGGACAGGGAGATAATTCACCCCTCCACTTT. Protein product: CASRTGQGDNSPLHF. The chain employs TRBV6-4 and TRBJ1-6, with 8 bases identical to TRBD1. Trimming took 9 bases from V and 5 from J; bases not matched to a gene: 9. Germline-derived CDR1 and CDR2 are MRHNA and SNTAGT. The CDR3 consists of 15 residues.

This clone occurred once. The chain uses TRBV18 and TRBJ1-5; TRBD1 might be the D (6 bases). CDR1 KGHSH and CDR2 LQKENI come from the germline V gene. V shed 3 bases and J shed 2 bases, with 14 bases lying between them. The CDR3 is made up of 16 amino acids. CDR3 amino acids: CASSPTGGGGNQPQHF. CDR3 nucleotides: TGTGCCAGCTCACCGACCGGGGGGGGCGGCAATCAGCCCCAGCATTTT.

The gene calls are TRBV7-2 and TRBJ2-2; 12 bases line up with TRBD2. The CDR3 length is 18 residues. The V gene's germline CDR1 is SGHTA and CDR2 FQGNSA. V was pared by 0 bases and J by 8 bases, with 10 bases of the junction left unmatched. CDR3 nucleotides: TGTGCCAGCAGCTTAGCGGCGGTACTAGCGGGAGGACGTGGGGAGCTGTTTTTT. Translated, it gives CASSLAAVLAGGRGELFF.

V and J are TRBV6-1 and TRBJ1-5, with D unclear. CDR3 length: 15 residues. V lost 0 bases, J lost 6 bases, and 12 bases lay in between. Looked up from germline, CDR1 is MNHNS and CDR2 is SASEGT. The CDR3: CASSEAIGSPQPQHF. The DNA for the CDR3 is TGTGCCAGCAGTGAAGCAATAGGGAGTCCTCAGCCCCAGCATTTT.

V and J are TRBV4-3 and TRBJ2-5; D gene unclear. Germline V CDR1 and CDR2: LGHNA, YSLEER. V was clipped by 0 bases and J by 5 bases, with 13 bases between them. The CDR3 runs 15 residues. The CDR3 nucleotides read TGCGCCAGCAGCCAAGATGTGTCAGACGGGGAGACCCAGTACTTC. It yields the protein CASSQDVSDGETQYF.

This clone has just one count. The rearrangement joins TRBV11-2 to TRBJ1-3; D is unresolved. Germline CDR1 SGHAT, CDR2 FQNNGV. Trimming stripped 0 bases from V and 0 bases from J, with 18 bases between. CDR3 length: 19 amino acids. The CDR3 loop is CASSLELVVGGSSGNTIYF. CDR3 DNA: TGTGCCAGCAGCTTAGAATTGGTCGTCGGAGGGTCCTCTGGAAACACCATATATTTT.

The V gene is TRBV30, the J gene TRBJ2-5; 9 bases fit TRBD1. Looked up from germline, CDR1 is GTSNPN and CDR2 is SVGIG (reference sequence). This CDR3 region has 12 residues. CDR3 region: CGLDRGGETQYF. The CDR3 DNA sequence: TGTGGACTGGACAGGGGTGGGGAGACCCAGTACTTC.

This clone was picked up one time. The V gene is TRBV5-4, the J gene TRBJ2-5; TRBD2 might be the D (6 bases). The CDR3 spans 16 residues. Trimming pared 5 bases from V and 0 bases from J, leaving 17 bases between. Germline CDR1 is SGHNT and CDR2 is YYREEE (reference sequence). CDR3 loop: CASRQQTDYYQETQYF. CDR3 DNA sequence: TGTGCCAGCAGACAACAGACGGACTATTACCAAGAGACCCAGTACTTC.

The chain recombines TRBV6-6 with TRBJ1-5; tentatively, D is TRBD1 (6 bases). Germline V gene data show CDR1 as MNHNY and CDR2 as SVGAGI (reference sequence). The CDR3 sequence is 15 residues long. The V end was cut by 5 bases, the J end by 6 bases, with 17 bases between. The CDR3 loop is CASSPSDRPFQPQHF. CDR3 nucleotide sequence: TGTGCCAGCAGTCCGTCCGACAGGCCTTTTCAGCCCCAGCATTTT.

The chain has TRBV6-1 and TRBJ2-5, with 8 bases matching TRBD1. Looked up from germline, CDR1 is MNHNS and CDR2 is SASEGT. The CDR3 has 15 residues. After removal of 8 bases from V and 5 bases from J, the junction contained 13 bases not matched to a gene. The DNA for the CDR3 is TGTGCCAGCTTCTCCTTCAGGGGGCCTTCGGAGACCCAGTACTTC. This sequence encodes CASFSFRGPSETQYF.

The CDR3 DNA follows: TGTGCCAGCAGCTTGGTAGTCGGTAGCGTCTCCTACAATGAGCAGTTCTTC. Translation gives CASSLVVGSVSYNEQFF. The chain uses TRBV5-4 and TRBJ2-1; D might be TRBD2 (5 bases). This CDR3 comprises 17 residues. CDR1 and CDR2 (germline): SGHNT, YYREEE (reference sequence). The ends were cut back, 0 bases at V and 0 bases at J, with 13 bases in the middle.

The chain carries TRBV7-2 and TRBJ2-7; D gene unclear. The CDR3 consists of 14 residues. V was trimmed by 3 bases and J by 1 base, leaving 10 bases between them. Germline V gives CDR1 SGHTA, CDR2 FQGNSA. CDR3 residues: CASSFGKRSYEQYF. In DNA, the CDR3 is TGTGCCAGCAGCTTCGGCAAACGATCCTACGAGCAGTACTTC. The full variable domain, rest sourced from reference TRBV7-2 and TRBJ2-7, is GAGVSQSPSNKVTEKGKDVELRCDPISGHTALYWYRQSLGQGLEFLIYFQGNSAPDKSGLPSDRFSAERTGGSVSTLTIQRTQQEDSAVYLCASSFGKRSYEQYFGPGTRLTVT.

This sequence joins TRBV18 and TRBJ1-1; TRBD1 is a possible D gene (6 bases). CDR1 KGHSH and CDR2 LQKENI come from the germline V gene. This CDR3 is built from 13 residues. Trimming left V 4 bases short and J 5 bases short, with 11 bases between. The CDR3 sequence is CASSHLQGTEAFF. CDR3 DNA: TGTGCCAGCTCACACTTACAGGGTACTGAAGCTTTCTTT.